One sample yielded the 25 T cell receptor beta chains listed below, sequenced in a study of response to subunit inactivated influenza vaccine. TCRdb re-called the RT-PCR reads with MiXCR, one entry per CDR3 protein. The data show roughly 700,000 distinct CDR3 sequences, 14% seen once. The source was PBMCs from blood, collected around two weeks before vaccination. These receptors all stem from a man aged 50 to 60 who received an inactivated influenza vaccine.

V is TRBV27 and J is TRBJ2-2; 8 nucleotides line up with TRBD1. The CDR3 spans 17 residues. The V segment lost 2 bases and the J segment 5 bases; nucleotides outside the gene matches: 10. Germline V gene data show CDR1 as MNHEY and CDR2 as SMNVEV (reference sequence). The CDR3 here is CASSLDRGQAGTGELFF. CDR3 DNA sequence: TGTGCCAGCAGTTTAGATCGGGGACAGGCCGGTACCGGGGAGCTGTTTTTT.

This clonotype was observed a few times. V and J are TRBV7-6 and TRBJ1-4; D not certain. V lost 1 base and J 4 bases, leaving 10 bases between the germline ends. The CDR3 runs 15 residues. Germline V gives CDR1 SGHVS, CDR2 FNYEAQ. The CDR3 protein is CASSLGANRNEKLFF. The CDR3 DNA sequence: TGTGCCAGCAGCTTAGGGGCTAATCGTAATGAAAAACTGTTTTTT.

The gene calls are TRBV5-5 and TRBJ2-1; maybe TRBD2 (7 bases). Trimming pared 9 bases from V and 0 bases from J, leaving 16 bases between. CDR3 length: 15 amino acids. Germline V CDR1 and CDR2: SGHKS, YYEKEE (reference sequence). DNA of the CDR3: TGTGCCACCCACTTGGGGGGGCCCTCCTACAATGAGCAGTTCTTC. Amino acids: CATHLGGPSYNEQFF.

The CDR3 here is CASSLDQLSPTPEQYF. For the CDR3, the DNA is TGCGCCAGCAGCTTGGACCAGCTATCCCCGACTCCGGAGCAGTACTTC. The chain links TRBV5-1 to TRBJ2-7, with D hard to call. Germline CDR1 SGHRS, CDR2 YFSETQ. V dropped 0 bases and J dropped 7 bases, with 20 bases sitting between them. The CDR3 is made up of 16 amino acids.

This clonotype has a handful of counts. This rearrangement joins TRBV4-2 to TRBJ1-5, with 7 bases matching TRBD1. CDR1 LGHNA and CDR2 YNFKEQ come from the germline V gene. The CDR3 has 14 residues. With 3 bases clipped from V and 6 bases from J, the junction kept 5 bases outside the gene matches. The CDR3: CASSHRQGGQPQHF. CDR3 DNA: TGTGCCAGCAGCCACCGACAGGGCGGTCAGCCCCAGCATTTT.

The CDR3 loop is CASSPSWPPPGPSNTGELFF. For the CDR3, the DNA is TGTGCCAGCAGTCCATCCTGGCCCCCCCCAGGGCCTTCGAACACCGGGGAGCTGTTTTTT. The J gene is TRBJ2-2, the V gene TRBV12-3 or TRBV12-4, with D possibly TRBD1 on 5 matching bases. The CDR3 is 20 amino acids. V was pared by 5 bases and J by 0 bases, with 25 bases between.

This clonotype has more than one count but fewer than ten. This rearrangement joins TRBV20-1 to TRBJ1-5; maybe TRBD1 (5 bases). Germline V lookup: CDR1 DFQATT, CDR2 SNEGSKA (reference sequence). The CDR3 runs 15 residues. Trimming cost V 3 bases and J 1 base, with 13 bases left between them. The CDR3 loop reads CSASGGGNSNQPQHF. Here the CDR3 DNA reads TGCAGTGCTAGCGGGGGGGGGAACAGCAATCAGCCCCAGCATTTT.

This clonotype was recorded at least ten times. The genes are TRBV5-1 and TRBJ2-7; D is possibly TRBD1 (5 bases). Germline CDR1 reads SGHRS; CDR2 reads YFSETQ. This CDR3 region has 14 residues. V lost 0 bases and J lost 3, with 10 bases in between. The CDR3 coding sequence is TGCGCCAGCAGCTTGGGGACAACGGACTACGAGCAGTACTTC. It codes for CASSLGTTDYEQYF. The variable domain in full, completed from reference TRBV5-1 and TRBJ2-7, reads KAGVTQTPRYLIKTRGQQVTLSCSPISGHRSVSWYQQTPGQGLQFLFEYFSETQRNKGNFPGRFSGRQFSNSRSEMNVSTLELGDSALYLCASSLGTTDYEQYFGPGTRLTVT.

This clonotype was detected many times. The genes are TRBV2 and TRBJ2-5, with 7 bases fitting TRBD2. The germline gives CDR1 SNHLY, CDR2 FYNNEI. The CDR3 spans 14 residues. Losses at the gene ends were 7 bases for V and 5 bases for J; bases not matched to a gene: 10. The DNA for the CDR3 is TGTGCCAGCAACCTCTGGGGGGGTTCCGAGACCCAGTACTTC. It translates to CASNLWGGSETQYF.

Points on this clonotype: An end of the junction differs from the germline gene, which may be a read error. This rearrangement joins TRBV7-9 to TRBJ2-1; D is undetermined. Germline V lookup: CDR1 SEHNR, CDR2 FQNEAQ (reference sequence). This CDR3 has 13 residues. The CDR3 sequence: CASSLAAAKNSYF. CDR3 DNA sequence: TGTGCCAGCAGCTTAGCTGCAGCTAAAAACAGCTACTTC.

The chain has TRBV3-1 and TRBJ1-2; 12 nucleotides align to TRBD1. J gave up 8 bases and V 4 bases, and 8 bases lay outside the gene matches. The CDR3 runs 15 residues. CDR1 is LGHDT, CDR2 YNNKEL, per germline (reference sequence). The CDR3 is CASSRPGQGADGYTF. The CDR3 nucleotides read TGTGCCAGCAGCCGGCCGGGACAGGGGGCCGACGGCTACACCTTC.

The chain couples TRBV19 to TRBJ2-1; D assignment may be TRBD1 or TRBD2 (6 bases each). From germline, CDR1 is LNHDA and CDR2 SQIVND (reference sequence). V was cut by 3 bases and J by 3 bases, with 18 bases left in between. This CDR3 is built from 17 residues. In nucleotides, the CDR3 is TGTGCCAGTAGTATCTCCGGGGGCGCAGGGTTCTACAATGAGCAGTTCTTC. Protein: CASSISGGAGFYNEQFF.

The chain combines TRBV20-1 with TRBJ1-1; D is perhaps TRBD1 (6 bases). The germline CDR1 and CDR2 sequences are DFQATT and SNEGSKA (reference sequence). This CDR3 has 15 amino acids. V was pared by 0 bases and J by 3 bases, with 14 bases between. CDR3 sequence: CSARDLRKGDTEAFF. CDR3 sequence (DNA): TGCAGTGCTAGAGACCTCAGAAAGGGGGACACTGAAGCTTTCTTT.

The chain's CDR3 is CSAPGIGQVGGYTF. CDR3 nucleotide sequence: TGCAGTGCTCCAGGGATCGGACAGGTCGGCGGCTACACCTTC. The J gene is TRBJ1-2, the V gene TRBV20-1, with 7 bases matching TRBD1. With 5 bases clipped from V and 8 bases from J, the junction kept 14 bases outside the gene matches. Germline V lookup: CDR1 DFQATT, CDR2 SNEGSKA (reference sequence). CDR3 length: 14 amino acids.

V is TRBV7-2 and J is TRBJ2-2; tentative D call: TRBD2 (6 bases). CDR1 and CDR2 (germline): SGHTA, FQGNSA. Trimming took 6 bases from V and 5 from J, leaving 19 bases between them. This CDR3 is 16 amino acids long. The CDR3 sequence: CASRLNLAFRTGELFF. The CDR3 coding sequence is TGTGCCAGCAGATTAAATCTAGCGTTTCGGACCGGGGAGCTGTTTTTT.

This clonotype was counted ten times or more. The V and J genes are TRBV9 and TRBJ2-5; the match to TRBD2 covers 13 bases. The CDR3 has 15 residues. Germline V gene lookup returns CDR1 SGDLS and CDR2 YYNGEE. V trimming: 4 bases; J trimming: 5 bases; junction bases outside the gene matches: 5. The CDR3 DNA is TGTGCCAGCAGCCCCGGGACTAGCGGGGTGGAGACCCAGTACTTC. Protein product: CASSPGTSGVETQYF.

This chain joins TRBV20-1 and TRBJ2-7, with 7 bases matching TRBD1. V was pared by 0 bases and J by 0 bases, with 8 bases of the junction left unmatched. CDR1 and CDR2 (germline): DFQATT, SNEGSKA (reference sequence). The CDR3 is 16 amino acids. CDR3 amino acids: CSARDTGAPTSYEQYF. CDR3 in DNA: TGCAGTGCTAGAGATACAGGGGCGCCAACCTCCTACGAGCAGTACTTC.

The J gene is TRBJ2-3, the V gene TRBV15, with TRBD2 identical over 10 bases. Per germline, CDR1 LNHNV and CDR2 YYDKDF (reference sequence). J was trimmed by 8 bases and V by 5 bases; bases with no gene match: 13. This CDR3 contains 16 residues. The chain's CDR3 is CATSLSLAGGLVTQYF. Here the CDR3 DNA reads TGTGCCACCAGCCTAAGTTTAGCGGGAGGACTGGTTACGCAGTATTTT.

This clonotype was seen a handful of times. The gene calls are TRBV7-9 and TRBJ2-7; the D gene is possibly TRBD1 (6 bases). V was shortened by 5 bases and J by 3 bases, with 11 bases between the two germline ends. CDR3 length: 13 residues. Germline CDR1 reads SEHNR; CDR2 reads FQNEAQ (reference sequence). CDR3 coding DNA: TGTGCCAGCAGCCAACAGGGAATCTACGAGCAGTACTTC. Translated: CASSQQGIYEQYF.

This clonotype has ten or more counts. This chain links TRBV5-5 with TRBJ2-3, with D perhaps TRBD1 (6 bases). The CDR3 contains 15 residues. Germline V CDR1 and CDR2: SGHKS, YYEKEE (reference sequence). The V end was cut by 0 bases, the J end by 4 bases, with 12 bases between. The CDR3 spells CASSLDGGTADTQYF. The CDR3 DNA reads TGTGCCAGCAGCTTGGATGGGGGCACCGCAGATACGCAGTATTTT. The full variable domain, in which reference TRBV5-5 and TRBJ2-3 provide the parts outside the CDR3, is DAGVTQSPTHLIKTRGQQVTLRCSPISGHKSVSWYQQVLGQGPQFIFQYYEKEERGRGNFPDRFSARQFPNYSSELNVNALLLGDSALYLCASSLDGGTADTQYFGPGTRLTVL.

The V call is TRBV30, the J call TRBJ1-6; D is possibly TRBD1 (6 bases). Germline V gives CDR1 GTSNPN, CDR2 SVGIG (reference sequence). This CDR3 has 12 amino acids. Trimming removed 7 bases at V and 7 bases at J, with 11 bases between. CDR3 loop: CASDRRNSPLHF. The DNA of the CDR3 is TGTGCCTCGGACAGAAGGAATTCACCCCTCCACTTT.

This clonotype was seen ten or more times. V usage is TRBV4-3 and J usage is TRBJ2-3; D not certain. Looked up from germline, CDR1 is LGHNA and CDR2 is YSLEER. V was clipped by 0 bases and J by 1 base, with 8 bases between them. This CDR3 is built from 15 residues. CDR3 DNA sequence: TGCGCCAGCAGCCAAGATTCGCAGGGCACAGATACGCAGTATTTT. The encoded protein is CASSQDSQGTDTQYF.

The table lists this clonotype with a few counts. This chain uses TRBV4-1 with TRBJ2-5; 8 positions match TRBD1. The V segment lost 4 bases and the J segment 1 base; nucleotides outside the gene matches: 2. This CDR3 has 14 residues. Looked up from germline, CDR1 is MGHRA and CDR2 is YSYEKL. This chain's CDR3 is CASSRDRSQETQYF. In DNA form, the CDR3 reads TGCGCCAGCAGCCGGGACAGGAGCCAAGAGACCCAGTACTTC.

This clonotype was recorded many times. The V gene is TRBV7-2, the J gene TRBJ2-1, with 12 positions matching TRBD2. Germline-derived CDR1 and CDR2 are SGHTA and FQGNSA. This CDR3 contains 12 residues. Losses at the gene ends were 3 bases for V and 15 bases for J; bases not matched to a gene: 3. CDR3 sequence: CASSLLAGGSFF. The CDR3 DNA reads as TGTGCCAGCAGCTTGCTAGCGGGAGGGTCGTTCTTC.

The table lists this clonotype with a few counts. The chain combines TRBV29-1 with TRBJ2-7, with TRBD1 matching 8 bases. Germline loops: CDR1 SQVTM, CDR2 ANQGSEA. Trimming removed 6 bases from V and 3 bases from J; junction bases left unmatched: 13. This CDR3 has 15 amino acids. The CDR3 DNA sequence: TGCAGCGTGGGCCCCGGGACAGGCGCTAACTACGAGCAGTACTTC. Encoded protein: CSVGPGTGANYEQYF.